Below are 26 T cell receptor beta chains sequenced from a single sample in a study of blood T cell repertoires in COVID-19. Some clones are missing from TCRdb's copy, which holds only in-frame ones; the method was immunoSEQ multiplex PCR. Of about 280,000 clones in the sample, about 88% are singletons; the top ten hold around 11%. Sequencing input: peripheral blood. These receptors were collected from a woman in her thirties with COVID-19, enrolled during active disease.

This rearrangement joins TRBV28 to TRBJ1-5; D call uncertain. The CDR3 runs 12 residues. V was trimmed by 7 bases and J by 7 bases, leaving 11 bases between them. Per the germline V gene, CDR1 is MDHEN and CDR2 is SYDVKM. CDR3 amino acids: CASTRRVQPQHF. The DNA of the CDR3 is TGTGCCAGCACAAGGAGGGTGCAGCCCCAGCATTTT.

The V gene is TRBV6-4, the J gene TRBJ2-5; TRBD2 matches at 12 bases. V lost 2 bases, J lost 0 bases, and 16 bases stayed unmatched. Germline CDR1 and CDR2: MRHNA and SNTAGT. This CDR3 has 21 residues. In nucleotides, the CDR3 is TGTGCCAGCAGTGACAATCCCCTAGCGGGAGGGCCGGGAAAGGACCAAGAGACCCAGTACTTC. Encoded protein: CASSDNPLAGGPGKDQETQYF.

The chain joins TRBV25-1 to TRBJ2-5, with D possibly matching TRBD2 (5 bases). This CDR3 comprises 13 residues. Germline V lookup: CDR1 MGHDK, CDR2 SYGVNS. The V end lost 7 bases, the J end lost 3 bases, and 12 bases lay between the germline ends. DNA of the CDR3: TGTGCCAGCAACCCCAGCGGCAAAGAGACCCAGTACTTC. It is translated as CASNPSGKETQYF.

V usage is TRBV10-2 and J usage is TRBJ2-7, with 8 bases lining up with TRBD2. V shed 3 bases, J shed 3 bases, and the junction held 4 bases outside the gene matches. Germline V lookup: CDR1 WSHSY, CDR2 SAAADI. This CDR3 contains 14 residues. The CDR3, as DNA: TGCGCCAGCAGTGACTTAAGCGGGAGCTACGAGCAGTACTTC. It encodes CASSDLSGSYEQYF.

J is TRBJ2-5 and V is TRBV20-1; D is unresolved. The CDR3 consists of 13 residues. Per the germline V gene, CDR1 is DFQATT and CDR2 is SNEGSKA (reference sequence). The V end lost 3 bases, the J end lost 5 bases, and 13 bases lay between the germline ends. CDR3 DNA sequence: TGCAGTGCTAGTGGCCCAGCGTTGGAGACCCAGTACTTC. As protein: CSASGPALETQYF.

The chain uses TRBV11-2 and TRBJ1-1; TRBD1 is a possible D gene (5 bases). The CDR3 runs to 12 residues. Trimming removed 2 bases from V and 11 bases from J, with 12 bases in between. Germline CDR1 is SGHAT and CDR2 is FQNNGV. CDR3 bases: TGTGCCAGCAGCTTATTTGGGGAGGGGGCTTTCTTT. Amino acids: CASSLFGEGAFF.

This chain uses TRBV30 with TRBJ2-7; TRBD2 aligns across 7 bases. In germline, CDR1 is GTSNPN, CDR2 SVGIG (reference sequence). V was clipped by 5 bases and J by 3 bases; unmatched bases: 1. CDR3 length equals 11 residues. CDR3 DNA sequence: TGTGCCTGGGCTAGCGGCTACGAGCAGTACTTC. As protein: CAWASGYEQYF.

The V call is TRBV5-1, the J call TRBJ2-1; D may be TRBD1 (6 bases). CDR1 and CDR2 from the germline V gene are SGHRS and YFSETQ. V lost 1 base to trimming and J lost 9 bases, with 14 bases between them. CDR3 length: 14 amino acids. The CDR3 region has the DNA TGCGCCAGCAGCTTGAGACAGGATGGGGGTGAGCAGTTCTTC. It translates to CASSLRQDGGEQFF.

The chain links TRBV11-2 to TRBJ2-2; TRBD1 aligns across 7 bases. CDR3 length equals 15 residues. In germline, CDR1 is SGHAT, CDR2 FQNNGV. After removal of 7 bases from V and 6 bases from J, the junction contained 11 bases not matched to a gene. The CDR3 loop reads CASTFGQGVPGELFF. The CDR3 nucleotides are TGTGCCAGCACCTTTGGGCAGGGGGTCCCCGGGGAGCTGTTTTTT.

As concerns this clone: Germline and junction disagree at one end, which may indicate a read error. The rearrangement uses TRBV18 and TRBJ1-1; possibly TRBD1 for D (5 bases). The V gene's germline CDR1 is KGHSH and CDR2 LQKENI. This CDR3 is 13 amino acids long. The CDR3 sequence is CASSRLDTPKSNF. Here the CDR3 DNA reads TGTGCCAGCTCACGATTGGACACCCCGAAGAGCAACTTT.

This clone appeared a single time. The gene calls are TRBV3-1 (or the pseudogene TRBV3-2) and TRBJ2-3; 10 bases match TRBD2. The CDR3 loop spans 16 amino acids. V trimming: 4 bases; J trimming: 1 base; junction bases outside the gene matches: 5. Germline V gives CDR1 LGHDT, CDR2 YNNKEL (reference sequence). The chain's CDR3 is CASSPLTSGGTDTQYF. The CDR3 nucleotides read TGTGCCAGCAGCCCGTTAACTAGCGGGGGCACAGATACGCAGTATTTT.

The gene calls are TRBV29-1 and TRBJ2-5, with 10 bases that match TRBD2. CDR3 length equals 13 residues. The ends lost 5 bases at V and 4 bases at J; junction bases unmatched: 4. The germline CDR1 and CDR2 sequences are SQVTM and ANQGSEA. The CDR3 loop reads CSVSGRAGETQYF. CDR3 nucleotides: TGCAGCGTTAGCGGGAGGGCTGGAGAGACCCAGTACTTC.

The gene calls are TRBV15 and TRBJ2-3; maybe TRBD2 (5 bases). Germline V lookup: CDR1 LNHNV, CDR2 YYDKDF (reference sequence). The V end was cut by 5 bases, the J end by 6 bases, with 9 bases between. This CDR3 has 12 residues. The CDR3 loop reads CATSGPSDTQYF. In DNA, the CDR3 is TGTGCCACCAGCGGTCCTAGCGATACGCAGTATTTT.

The J gene is TRBJ2-7, the V gene TRBV7-3, with D possibly matching TRBD2 (6 bases). There are 13 residues in the CDR3. Germline V lookup: CDR1 SGHTA, CDR2 FQGTGA. V lost 10 bases and J 3 bases, leaving 16 bases between the germline ends. DNA of the CDR3: TGTGCCAACCGTGGCGGGATCGTCTACGAGCAGTACTTC. It yields the protein CANRGGIVYEQYF.

The CDR3 DNA reads TGTGCCAGCAGCTTGCCGACTAGCGGTTTGAGCTCCTACGAGCAGTACTTC. Its translation: CASSLPTSGLSSYEQYF. This chain connects TRBV5-4 to TRBJ2-7, with 9 bases that match TRBD2. Trimming cost V 1 base and J 0 bases; bases outside gene matches: 8. The CDR3 contains 17 residues. Germline V lookup: CDR1 SGHNT, CDR2 YYREEE (reference sequence).

The chain is built from TRBV11-2 and TRBJ2-1; 13 bases map to TRBD2. The CDR3 covers 14 residues. CDR1 and CDR2 (germline): SGHAT, FQNNGV. Trimming took 5 bases from V and 10 from J; bases not matched to a gene: 5. The CDR3 here is CASSQGLAGFEQFF. The CDR3 DNA reads as TGTGCCAGCAGCCAGGGACTAGCGGGATTCGAGCAGTTCTTC.

The chain combines TRBV27 with TRBJ2-1; 9 nucleotides line up with TRBD1. The CDR3 is 15 residues long. Germline V gives CDR1 MNHEY, CDR2 SMNVEV (reference sequence). The V gene end was trimmed by 6 bases and the J gene end by 2 bases; junction bases not matched to a gene: 5. The CDR3 DNA reads TGTGCCAGCAGGTGGGACAGGGCCCCCTACAATGAGCAGTTCTTC. Its translation is CASRWDRAPYNEQFF.

The chain has TRBV19 and TRBJ1-5, with TRBD1 matching 9 bases. Germline trimming cut 3 bases from V and 7 bases from J; bases unmatched to any gene: 4. Per germline, CDR1 LNHDA and CDR2 SQIVND (reference sequence). The CDR3 length is 14 residues. CDR3 sequence reads: CASSITGGRQPQHF. CDR3 in DNA: TGTGCCAGTAGTATCACAGGGGGCCGGCAGCCCCAGCATTTT. Looking up the rest from reference TRBV19 and TRBJ1-5 gives the full variable domain: DGGITQSPKYLFRKEGQNVTLSCEQNLNHDAMYWYRQDPGQGLRLIYYSQIVNDFQKGDIAEGYSVSREKKESFPLTVTSAQKNPTAFYLCASSITGGRQPQHFGDGTRLSIL.

The chain has TRBV29-1 and TRBJ2-7; 11 positions agree with TRBD1. Trimming took 4 bases from V and 4 from J; bases not matched to a gene: 3. The CDR3 sequence is 13 residues long. Germline CDR1 reads SQVTM; CDR2 reads ANQGSEA. For the CDR3, the DNA is TGCAGCGTTGGGGGACAGGGGGAATACGAGCAGTACTTC. Protein: CSVGGQGEYEQYF.

The chain links TRBV29-1 to TRBJ2-1; 7 nucleotides align to TRBD2. CDR3 size: 15 residues. The ends lost 3 bases at V and 6 bases at J; junction bases unmatched: 11. In germline, CDR1 is SQVTM, CDR2 ANQGSEA. The CDR3 loop reads CSVDRAGVVTNEQFF. Written as DNA, the CDR3 is TGCAGCGTTGATAGGGCGGGAGTAGTGACCAATGAGCAGTTCTTC.

The chain is built from TRBV28 and TRBJ2-1; no clear D gene. The CDR3 totals 16 residues. Germline lookup yields CDR1 MDHEN and CDR2 SYDVKM. V shed 6 bases and J shed 5 bases, with 20 bases lying between them. The CDR3 bases are TGTGCCAGCAGATCCCCCGGCAGGCTCGATAACAATGAGCAGTTCTTC. Translation gives CASRSPGRLDNNEQFF.

CDR3 sequence reads: CASSSPGEGYTEAFF. CDR3 sequence (DNA): TGTGCCAGCAGCTCCCCCGGGGAGGGTTACACTGAAGCTTTCTTT. This chain joins TRBV5-6 and TRBJ1-1; no reliable D call. Germline CDR1 and CDR2: SGHDT and YYEEEE. The CDR3 totals 15 residues. V lost 3 bases to trimming and J lost 3 bases, with 15 bases between them.

The J gene is TRBJ1-1, the V gene TRBV5-6; D gene ambiguous. Germline V gene sequence: CDR1 SGHDT, CDR2 YYEEEE. Trimming took off 2 bases at V and 5 bases at J, with 7 bases between the two ends. The CDR3 extends over 12 amino acids. CDR3 sequence (DNA): TGTGCCAGCAGCTTCGGGGAAACTGAAGCTTTCTTT. Its protein product is CASSFGETEAFF.

The chain couples TRBV5-1 to TRBJ1-4; 7 bases line up with TRBD1. The CDR3 length is 15 residues. Trimming removed 4 bases from V and 9 bases from J; junction bases left unmatched: 12. Looked up from germline, CDR1 is SGHRS and CDR2 is YFSETQ. The CDR3 nucleotides are TGCGCCAGCAGCCGAGGGGGCTACTCGTTGCAAAAACTGTTTTTT. Translated, it gives CASSRGGYSLQKLFF.

The chain employs TRBV28 and TRBJ2-5, with D perhaps matching TRBD2 (6 bases). CDR3 size: 15 residues. Between the trimmed V and J ends, which lost 3 bases and 5 bases, there was a span of 16 bases. Germline CDR1 reads MDHEN; CDR2 reads SYDVKM. For the CDR3, the DNA is TGTGCCAGCAGTTTGGCCAGCGGAGGGGAGGAGACCCAGTACTTC. Amino acid sequence: CASSLASGGEETQYF.

The chain combines TRBV4-2 with TRBJ2-2; D remains unclear. Between the trimmed V and J ends, which lost 2 bases and 3 bases, there was a span of 7 bases. CDR1 LGHNA and CDR2 YNFKEQ come from the germline V gene. The CDR3 spans 14 residues. CDR3 nucleotides: TGTGCCAGCAGCCAACAGGTCTACACCGGGGAGCTGTTTTTT. Amino acid sequence: CASSQQVYTGELFF.